This TCR beta chain comes out of a study of CD8+ T cells in alopecia areata. RNA was extracted and reverse transcribed into cDNA as the sequencing template. Assay used: immunoSEQ multiplex PCR; TCRdb lists only in-frame clones, some missing. The table has about 14,000 clones, about 57% seen once. The J segment lost 11 bases and the V segment lost 3 bases, leaving 15 bases of the junction unmatched. The length of the CDR3 is 18 residues. Germline CDR1 reads SGHVS; CDR2 reads FNYEAQ. Study-wide results and limits: Lesional scalp exceeded normal scalp in clonality, especially in alopecia totalis/universalis.

Sorting separated CD25+CD127- cells from the CD4+ cells of about five patients. Alopecia areata patients provided lesional scalp punch biopsies and peripheral blood. PBMCs were stained for CD3, CD4 and CD8, and CD4+ and CD8+ T cells were sorted. This clone was counted a few times. Its cognate antigen is unknown. V gene TRBV7-6 combines with J gene TRBJ1-6, with TRBD1 identical over 11 bases. This clonotype was obtained from a human donor with alopecia areata. The sample was CD4+ Tregs sorted from blood. CDR3 residues: CASSFRATGGQGGAPLHF. CDR3 DNA sequence: TGTGCCAGCAGCTTTCGAGCGACAGGGGGACAGGGGGGAGCACCCCTCCACTTT.